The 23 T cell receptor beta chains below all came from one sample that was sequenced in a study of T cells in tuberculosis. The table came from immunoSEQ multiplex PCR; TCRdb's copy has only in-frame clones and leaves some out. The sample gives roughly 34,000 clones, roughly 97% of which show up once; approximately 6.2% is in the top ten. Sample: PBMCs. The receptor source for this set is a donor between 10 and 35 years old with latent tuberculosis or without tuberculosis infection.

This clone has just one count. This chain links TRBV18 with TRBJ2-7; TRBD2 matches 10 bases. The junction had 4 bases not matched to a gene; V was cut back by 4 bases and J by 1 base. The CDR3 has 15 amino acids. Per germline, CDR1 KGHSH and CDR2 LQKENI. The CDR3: CASSHPGLASYEQYF. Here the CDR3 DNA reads TGTGCCAGCTCACATCCGGGACTAGCGTCCTACGAGCAGTACTTC.

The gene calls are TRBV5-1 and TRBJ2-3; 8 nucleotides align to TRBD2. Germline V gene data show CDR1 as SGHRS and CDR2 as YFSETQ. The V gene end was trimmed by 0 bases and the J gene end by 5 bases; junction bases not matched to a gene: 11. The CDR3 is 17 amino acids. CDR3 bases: TGCGCCAGCAGCTTGGCCTATTTAGCGGGATATGGAGATACGCAGTATTTT. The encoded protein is CASSLAYLAGYGDTQYF. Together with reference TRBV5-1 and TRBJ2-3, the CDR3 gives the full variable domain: KAGVTQTPRYLIKTRGQQVTLSCSPISGHRSVSWYQQTPGQGLQFLFEYFSETQRNKGNFPGRFSGRQFSNSRSEMNVSTLELGDSALYLCASSLAYLAGYGDTQYFGPGTRLTVL.

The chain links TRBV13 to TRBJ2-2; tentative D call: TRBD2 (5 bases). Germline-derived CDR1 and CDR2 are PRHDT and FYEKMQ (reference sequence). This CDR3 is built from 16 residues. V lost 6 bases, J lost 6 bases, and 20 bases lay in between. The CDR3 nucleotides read TGTGCCAGCAGTGAAGCGCTATGGGTGAGGGCCGGGGAGCTGTTTTTT. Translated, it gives CASSEALWVRAGELFF.

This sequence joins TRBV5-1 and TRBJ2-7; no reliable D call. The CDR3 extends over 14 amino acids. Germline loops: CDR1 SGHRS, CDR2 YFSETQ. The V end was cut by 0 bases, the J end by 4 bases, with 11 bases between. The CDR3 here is CASSLEVGDYEQYF. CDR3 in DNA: TGCGCCAGCAGCTTGGAAGTCGGAGATTACGAGCAGTACTTC.

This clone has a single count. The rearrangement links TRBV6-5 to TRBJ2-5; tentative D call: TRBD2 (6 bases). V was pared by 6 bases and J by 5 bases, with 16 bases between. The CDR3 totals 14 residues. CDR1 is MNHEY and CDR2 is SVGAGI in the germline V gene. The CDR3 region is CASSHLGGEETQYF. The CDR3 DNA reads TGTGCCAGCAGCCACCTGGGGGGAGAGGAGACCCAGTACTTC.

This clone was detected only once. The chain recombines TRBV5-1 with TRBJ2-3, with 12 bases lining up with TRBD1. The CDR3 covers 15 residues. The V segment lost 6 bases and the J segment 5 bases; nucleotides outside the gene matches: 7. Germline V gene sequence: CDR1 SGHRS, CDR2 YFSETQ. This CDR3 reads CASNPGQGAIDTQYF. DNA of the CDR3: TGCGCCAGCAACCCGGGACAGGGGGCAATAGATACGCAGTATTTT.

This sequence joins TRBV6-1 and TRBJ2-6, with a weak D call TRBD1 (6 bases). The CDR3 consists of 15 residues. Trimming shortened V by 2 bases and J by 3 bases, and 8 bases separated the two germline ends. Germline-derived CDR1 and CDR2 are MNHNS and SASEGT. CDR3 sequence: CASSEQGSGANVLTF. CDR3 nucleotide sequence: TGTGCCAGCAGTGAACAGGGGAGTGGGGCCAACGTCCTGACTTTC.

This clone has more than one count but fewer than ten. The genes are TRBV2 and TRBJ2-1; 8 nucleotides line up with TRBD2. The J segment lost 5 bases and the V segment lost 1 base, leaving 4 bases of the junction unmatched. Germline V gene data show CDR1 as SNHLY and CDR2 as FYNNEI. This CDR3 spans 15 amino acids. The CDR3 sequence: CASSEEAGGHNEQFF. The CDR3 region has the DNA TGTGCCAGCAGTGAAGAGGCGGGGGGCCACAATGAGCAGTTCTTC.

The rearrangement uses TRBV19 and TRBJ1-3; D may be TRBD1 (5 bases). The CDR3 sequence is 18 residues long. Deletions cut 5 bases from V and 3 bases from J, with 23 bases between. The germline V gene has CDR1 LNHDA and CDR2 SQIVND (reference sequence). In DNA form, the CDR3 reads TGTGCCAGTAGTCTTGGTCCGCCAAAGACAGTACTTGGAAACACCATATATTTT. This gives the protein CASSLGPPKTVLGNTIYF.

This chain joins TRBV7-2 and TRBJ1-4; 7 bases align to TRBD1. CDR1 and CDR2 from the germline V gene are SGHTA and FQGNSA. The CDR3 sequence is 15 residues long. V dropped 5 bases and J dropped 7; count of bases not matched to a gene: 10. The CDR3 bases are TGTGCCAGCAGCCCTGGTAACAGGGGTGGTGAAAAACTGTTTTTT. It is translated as CASSPGNRGGEKLFF.

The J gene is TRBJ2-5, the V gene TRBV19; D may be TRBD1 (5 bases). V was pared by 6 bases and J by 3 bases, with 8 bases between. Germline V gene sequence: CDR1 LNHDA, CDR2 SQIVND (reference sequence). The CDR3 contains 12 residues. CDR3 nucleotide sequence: TGTGCCAGTAGCCCGGACAAAGAGACCCAGTACTTC. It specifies CASSPDKETQYF.

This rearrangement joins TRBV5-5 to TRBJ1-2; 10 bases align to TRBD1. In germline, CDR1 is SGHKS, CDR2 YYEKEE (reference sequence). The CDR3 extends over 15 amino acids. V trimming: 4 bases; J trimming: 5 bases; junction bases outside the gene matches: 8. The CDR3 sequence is CASSQPDRGEYGYTF. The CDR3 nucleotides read TGTGCCAGCAGCCAACCGGACAGGGGGGAGTATGGCTACACCTTC.

The CDR3 sequence: CASSSGYEQYF. Written as DNA, the CDR3 is TGTGCCAGCAGTTCGGGTTACGAGCAGTACTTC. The rearrangement uses TRBV28 and TRBJ2-7; D not resolved. Between the trimmed V and J ends, which lost 4 bases and 4 bases, there was a span of 5 bases. The CDR3 has 11 residues. Germline assignment: CDR1 MDHEN and CDR2 SYDVKM.

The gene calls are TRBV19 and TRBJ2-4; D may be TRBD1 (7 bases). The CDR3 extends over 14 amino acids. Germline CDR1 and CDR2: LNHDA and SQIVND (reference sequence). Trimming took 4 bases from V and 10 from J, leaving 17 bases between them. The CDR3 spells CASSNSETGRIQYF. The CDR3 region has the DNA TGTGCCAGTAGTAACTCTGAGACAGGGAGGATTCAGTACTTC.

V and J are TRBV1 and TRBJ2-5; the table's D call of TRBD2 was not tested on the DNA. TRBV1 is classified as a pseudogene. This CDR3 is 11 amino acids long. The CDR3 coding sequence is TGCACCAGCAGGTGCGGGGAGACCCAGTACTTC. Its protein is CTSRCGETQYF.

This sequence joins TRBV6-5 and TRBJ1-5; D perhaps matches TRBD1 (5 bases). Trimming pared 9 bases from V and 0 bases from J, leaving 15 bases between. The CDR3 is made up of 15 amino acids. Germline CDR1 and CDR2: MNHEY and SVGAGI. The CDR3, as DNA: TGTGCCAGTCGACCCGACAGTTATAGCAATCAGCCCCAGCATTTT. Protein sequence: CASRPDSYSNQPQHF.

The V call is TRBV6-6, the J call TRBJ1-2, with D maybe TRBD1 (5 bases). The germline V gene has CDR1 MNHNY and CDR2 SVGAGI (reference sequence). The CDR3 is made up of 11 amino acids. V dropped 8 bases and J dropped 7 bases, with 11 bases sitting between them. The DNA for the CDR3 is TGTGCCAGCCAGAGTGGGGCTGGCTACACCTTC. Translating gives CASQSGAGYTF.

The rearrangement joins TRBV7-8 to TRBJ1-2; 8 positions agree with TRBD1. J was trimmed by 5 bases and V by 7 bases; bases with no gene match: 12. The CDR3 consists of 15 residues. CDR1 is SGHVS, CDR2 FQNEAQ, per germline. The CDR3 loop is CASTQEAGGPYGYTF. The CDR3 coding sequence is TGTGCCAGCACCCAAGAGGCAGGGGGCCCATATGGCTACACCTTC.

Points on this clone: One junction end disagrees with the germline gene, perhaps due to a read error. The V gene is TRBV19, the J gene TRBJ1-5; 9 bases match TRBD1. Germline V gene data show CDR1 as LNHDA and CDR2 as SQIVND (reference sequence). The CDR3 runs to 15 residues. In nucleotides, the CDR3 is TGTGCAAGTAAGGACAGGGGCCCCTCAGGGCAGCCCCAGCATTTT. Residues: CASKDRGPSGQPQHF.

CDR3 amino acids: CASNPGTEAFF. CDR3 sequence (DNA): TGTGCCAGCAATCCGGGGACTGAAGCTTTCTTT. The chain combines TRBV28 with TRBJ1-1; D ambiguous. The CDR3 has 11 residues. Trimming removed 7 bases from V and 5 bases from J, with 8 bases in between. Germline V gene sequence: CDR1 MDHEN, CDR2 SYDVKM.

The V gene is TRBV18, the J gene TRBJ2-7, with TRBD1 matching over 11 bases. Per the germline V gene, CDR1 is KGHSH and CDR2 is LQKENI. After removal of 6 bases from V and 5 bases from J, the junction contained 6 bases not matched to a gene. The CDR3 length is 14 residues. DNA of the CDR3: TGTGCCAGCTCGCCCGGGACAGGGGGGAACGAGCAGTACTTC. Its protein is CASSPGTGGNEQYF.

The CDR3 loop is CSVERIGSTEAFF. In nucleotides, the CDR3 is TGCAGCGTTGAAAGAATAGGGAGCACTGAAGCTTTCTTT. J is TRBJ1-1 and V is TRBV29-1, with D unclear. The CDR3 contains 13 residues. Germline V CDR1 and CDR2: SQVTM, ANQGSEA. Trimming shortened V by 2 bases and J by 4 bases, and 11 bases separated the two germline ends.

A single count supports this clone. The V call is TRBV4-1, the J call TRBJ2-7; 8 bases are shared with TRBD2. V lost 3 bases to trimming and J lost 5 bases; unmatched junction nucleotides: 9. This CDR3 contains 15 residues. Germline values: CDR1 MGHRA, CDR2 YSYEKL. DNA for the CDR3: TGCGCCAGCAGCCAGCATGGACTAGCTCTCGACGAGCAGTACTTC. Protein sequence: CASSQHGLALDEQYF.